Following are 18 T cell receptor beta chains from one sample sequenced in a study of cytomegalovirus exposure and HLA in healthy donors. PCR amplification relied on 60 Vbeta primers (plus 13 Jbeta primers). Using immunoSEQ multiplex PCR, the repertoire was profiled, and TCRdb retains in-frame clones only, with some absent. The sample includes approximately 120,000 clones, 85% of them seen just once. Sequencing used PBMCs. The receptors derive from a woman in her thirties in good health and CMV-seropositive.

The rearrangement links TRBV27 to TRBJ1-2; D is possibly TRBD1 (6 bases). This CDR3 is 15 amino acids long. The ends were cut back, 2 bases at V and 5 bases at J, with 15 bases in the middle. The germline gives CDR1 MNHEY, CDR2 SMNVEV (reference sequence). The chain's CDR3 is CASSLGSGEGYGYTF. In DNA form, the CDR3 reads TGTGCCAGCAGTTTAGGGTCAGGGGAAGGATATGGCTACACCTTC.

The chain couples TRBV2 to TRBJ1-1; D uncertain. Trimming took 0 bases from V and 3 from J, leaving 8 bases between them. Per germline, CDR1 SNHLY and CDR2 FYNNEI. The CDR3 covers 14 residues. The CDR3 loop reads CASSEAGGDTEAFF. In DNA, the CDR3 is TGTGCCAGCAGTGAAGCAGGCGGGGACACTGAAGCTTTCTTT.

Written as DNA, the CDR3 is TGTGCCAGCAGTCTACAGGGTACGCAGTATTTT. The encoded protein is CASSLQGTQYF. The gene calls are TRBV6-1 and TRBJ2-3, with D possibly matching TRBD1 (6 bases). Germline-derived CDR1 and CDR2 are MNHNS and SASEGT. Trimming shortened V by 5 bases and J by 8 bases, and 8 bases separated the two germline ends. The CDR3 sequence is 11 residues long.

This clone was counted a single time. V gene TRBV15 combines with J gene TRBJ1-5, with 7 bases aligning to TRBD1. Trimming cost V 5 bases and J 2 bases; bases outside gene matches: 6. The CDR3 is 15 amino acids. In germline, CDR1 is LNHNV, CDR2 YYDKDF (reference sequence). The CDR3 coding sequence is TGTGCCACCAGCGATCCAGGGGGTGGCAATCAGCCCCAGCATTTT. Translated: CATSDPGGGNQPQHF.

The chain couples TRBV2 to TRBJ1-6; D might be TRBD1 (5 bases). The CDR3 consists of 15 residues. V shed 2 bases and J shed 7 bases, with 12 bases lying between them. Germline-derived CDR1 and CDR2 are SNHLY and FYNNEI. CDR3: CASSEQGLLNSPLHF. For the CDR3, the DNA is TGTGCCAGCAGTGAACAGGGCTTATTAAATTCACCCCTCCACTTT.

The chain recombines TRBV30 with TRBJ1-1; the D gene is possibly TRBD1 (5 bases). V lost 5 bases to trimming and J lost 7 bases, with 14 bases between them. The germline V gene encodes CDR1 GTSNPN and CDR2 SVGIG (reference sequence). CDR3 length equals 12 residues. The CDR3 DNA follows: TGTGCCTGGCGCGACTCAGGGCGTGAAGCTTTCTTT. This translates into CAWRDSGREAFF.

The chain couples TRBV28 to TRBJ2-2; TRBD2 is a possible D gene (5 bases). The CDR3 consists of 14 residues. V dropped 6 bases and J dropped 1 base, with 9 bases sitting between them. CDR1 is MDHEN, CDR2 SYDVKM, per germline. This chain's CDR3 is CASRGRRNTGELFF. In DNA, the CDR3 is TGTGCCAGCAGAGGGAGAAGGAACACCGGGGAGCTGTTTTTT.

The rearrangement links TRBV6-6 to TRBJ2-2; possible D gene TRBD1, 6 bases. Germline loops: CDR1 MNHNY, CDR2 SVGAGI (reference sequence). Trimming took off 0 bases at V and 1 base at J, with 6 bases between the two ends. The CDR3 sequence is 15 residues long. The CDR3 nucleotides are TGTGCCAGCAGTTACTCGGGACAGAACACCGGGGAGCTGTTTTTT. This gives the protein CASSYSGQNTGELFF.

The V call is TRBV4-1, the J call TRBJ2-4, with 7 bases identical to TRBD2. Germline values: CDR1 MGHRA, CDR2 YSYEKL. J gave up 6 bases and V 0 bases, and 14 bases lay outside the gene matches. This CDR3 is 18 amino acids long. The CDR3 loop reads CASSQEALPTSAGNIQYF. The CDR3, as DNA: TGCGCCAGCAGCCAAGAGGCCCTCCCTACTAGCGCCGGAAACATTCAGTACTTC.

The V call is TRBV6-1, the J call TRBJ2-7, with D maybe TRBD2 (6 bases). The CDR3 spans 18 residues. Trimming took 4 bases from V and 0 from J, leaving 22 bases between them. CDR1 MNHNS and CDR2 SASEGT come from the germline V gene. The CDR3 sequence is CASSGPSSGLPFSYEQYF. The CDR3 bases are TGTGCCAGCAGTGGACCCTCCTCGGGACTCCCCTTCTCCTACGAGCAGTACTTC.

V is TRBV6-1 and J is TRBJ1-1; 7 bases are a match to TRBD1. The CDR3 length is 14 residues. The J segment lost 4 bases and the V segment lost 6 bases, leaving 8 bases of the junction unmatched. Per the germline V gene, CDR1 is MNHNS and CDR2 is SASEGT. CDR3 sequence: CASRLAGGGTEAFF. CDR3 coding DNA: TGTGCCAGCAGGCTTGCAGGGGGAGGCACTGAAGCTTTCTTT.

This clone turned up a few times. The chain uses TRBV11-2 and TRBJ2-3; D not certain. CDR3 length: 13 amino acids. Between the trimmed V and J ends, which lost 1 base and 2 bases, there was a span of 4 bases. CDR1 and CDR2 from the germline V gene are SGHAT and FQNNGV. For the CDR3, the DNA is TGTGCCAGCAGCTTAGGTTACACAGATACGCAGTATTTT. It translates to CASSLGYTDTQYF.

The chain carries TRBV11-2 and TRBJ2-2; 9 nucleotides match TRBD1. The CDR3 is made up of 16 amino acids. Germline loops: CDR1 SGHAT, CDR2 FQNNGV. V dropped 1 base and J dropped 4; count of bases not matched to a gene: 4. The CDR3 here is CASSLGQGGTTGELFF. The DNA of the CDR3 is TGTGCCAGCAGCTTAGGACAGGGGGGTACCACCGGGGAGCTGTTTTTT.

The gene calls are TRBV28 and TRBJ1-4; 9 bases fit TRBD1. J gave up 7 bases and V 3 bases, and 9 bases lay outside the gene matches. The CDR3 covers 16 residues. The germline V gene encodes CDR1 MDHEN and CDR2 SYDVKM. CDR3 loop: CASSLAGTGSSEKLFF. CDR3 nucleotides: TGTGCCAGCAGTTTGGCCGGGACAGGGTCGTCTGAAAAACTGTTTTTT.

The chain is built from TRBV28 and TRBJ1-2, with D perhaps matching TRBD1 (6 bases). The CDR3 has 15 residues. Deletions cut 5 bases from V and 7 bases from J, with 20 bases between. The germline V gene has CDR1 MDHEN and CDR2 SYDVKM. CDR3 residues: CASSPPLPQGSGYTF. In DNA form, the CDR3 reads TGTGCCAGCAGTCCTCCCCTCCCGCAGGGGTCTGGCTACACCTTC.

The rearrangement uses TRBV13 and TRBJ2-2; maybe TRBD2 (5 bases). V lost 5 bases, J lost 6 bases, and 7 bases lay in between. The CDR3 runs to 12 residues. Germline assignment: CDR1 PRHDT and CDR2 FYEKMQ (reference sequence). The CDR3 spells CASSRGSGELFF. DNA for the CDR3: TGTGCCAGCAGCCGAGGGTCCGGGGAGCTGTTTTTT.

This chain uses TRBV28 with TRBJ1-5; D may be TRBD1 (5 bases). Germline CDR1 is MDHEN and CDR2 is SYDVKM. The CDR3 covers 15 residues. Trimming removed 4 bases from V and 2 bases from J, with 12 bases in between. For the CDR3, the DNA is TGTGCCAGCAGTTCCCAGGGTCGGGGCAATCAGCCCCAGCATTTT. Encoded protein: CASSSQGRGNQPQHF. Full variable domain (missing parts from reference TRBV28 and TRBJ1-5): DVKVTQSSRYLVKRTGEKVFLECVQDMDHENMFWYRQDPGLGLRLIYFSYDVKMKEKGDIPEGYSVSREKKERFSLILESASTNQTSMYLCASSSQGRGNQPQHFGDGTRLSIL.

The J gene is TRBJ1-5, the V gene TRBV28, with D possibly matching TRBD1 (5 bases). The V end was cut by 6 bases, the J end by 5 bases, with 23 bases between. CDR1 and CDR2 (germline): MDHEN, SYDVKM. This CDR3 region has 17 residues. For the CDR3, the DNA is TGTGCCAGCAGCTTACAACACGGGGGGTCCCAGGATCAGCCCCAGCATTTT. This encodes CASSLQHGGSQDQPQHF.